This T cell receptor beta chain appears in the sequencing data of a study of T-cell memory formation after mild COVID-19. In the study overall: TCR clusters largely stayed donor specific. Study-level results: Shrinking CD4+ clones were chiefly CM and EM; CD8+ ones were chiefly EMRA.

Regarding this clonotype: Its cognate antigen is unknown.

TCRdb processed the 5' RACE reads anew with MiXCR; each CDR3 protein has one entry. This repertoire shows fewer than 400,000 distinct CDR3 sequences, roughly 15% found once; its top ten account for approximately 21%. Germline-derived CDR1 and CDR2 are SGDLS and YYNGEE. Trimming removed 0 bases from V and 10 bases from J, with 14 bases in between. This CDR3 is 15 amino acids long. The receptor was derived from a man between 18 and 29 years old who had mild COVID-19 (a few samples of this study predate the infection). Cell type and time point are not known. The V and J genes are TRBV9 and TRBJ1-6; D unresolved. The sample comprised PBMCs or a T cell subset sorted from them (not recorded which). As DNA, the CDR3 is TGTGCCAGCAGCGTAGGAGGCCGACCAGGATCACCCCTCCACTTT. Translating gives CASSVGGRPGSPLHF. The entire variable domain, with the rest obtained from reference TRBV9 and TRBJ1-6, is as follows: DSGVTQTPKHLITATGQRVTLRCSPRSGDLSVYWYQQSLDQGLQFLIQYYNGEERAKGNILERFSAQQFPDLHSELNLSSLELGDSALYFCASSVGGRPGSPLHFGNGTRLTVT.